This is a list of T cell receptor beta chains from one sample in a study of blood T cell repertoires in COVID-19. The repertoire was sequenced with immunoSEQ multiplex PCR; TCRdb's copy has only in-frame clones and lacks some. The table has around 150,000 clones, 82% seen once. Sequenced: peripheral blood. All receptors derive from a woman of 80 years or more with acute or convalescent COVID-19. Each CDR3 is given with its conserved first and last residue. A D gene is named only where the DNA matches it firmly. Size values are once, few and many counts, or a class for expanded clones, and some rows have none.

cdr3_nt | cdr3_aa | j_call | clone_size | cdr3_length | v_call | d_call
TGCAGTGCTAGTCGCGGGAGGGCCGGGGAGCTGTTTTTT | CSASRGRAGELFF | TRBJ2-2 | few | 13 | TRBV20-1 | TRBD2
TGTGCCAGCTCACCAACGGGGGGTAGGGGCCAAAGCAATCAGCCCCAGCATTTT | CASSPTGGRGQSNQPQHF | TRBJ1-5 | - | 18 | TRBV18 | -
TGTGCCAGTAGTACGAACAGGGGAGATCAGCCCCAGCATTTT | CASSTNRGDQPQHF | TRBJ1-5 | - | 14 | TRBV19 | TRBD1
TGTGCCAGCTCACGACAGGCCGGGGCCAACGTCCTGACTTTC | CASSRQAGANVLTF | TRBJ2-6 | - | 14 | TRBV18 | -
TGTGCCAGCAGTTTCGGAGCGGGAGGGCTACACGAGCAGTACTTC | CASSFGAGGLHEQYF | TRBJ2-7 | - | 15 | TRBV27 | TRBD2
TGTGCCAGCGGCCCCGGCGGGTATAAGGGTGAAAAACTGTTTTTT | CASGPGGYKGEKLFF | TRBJ1-4 | few | 15 | TRBV7-6 | -
TGTGCCAGCAGCGCGGGTAACTACAATGAGCAGTTCTTC | CASSAGNYNEQFF | TRBJ2-1 | - | 13 | TRBV7-2 | -
TGTGCCAGCAGCCAGACGGGGGACACTGAAGCTTTCTTT | CASSQTGDTEAFF | TRBJ1-1 | - | 13 | TRBV5-4 | -
TGTGCCAGCAGATTCAGACAGGCCGTTGATTCACCCCTCCACTTT | CASRFRQAVDSPLHF | TRBJ1-6 | - | 15 | TRBV5-5 | -
TGTGCCAGCAGTTTTAGGGGTCAGCCCCAGCATTTT | CASSFRGQPQHF | TRBJ1-5 | once | 12 | TRBV12-3/TRBV12-4 | -
TGCAGTGCTACCCCGACAGATACGCAGTATTTT | CSATPTDTQYF | TRBJ2-3 | - | 11 | TRBV20-1 | -
TGTGCCAGCAGCCGTACTGCAAATGAGCAGTTCTTC | CASSRTANEQFF | TRBJ2-1 | - | 12 | TRBV5-4 | -
TGCGCCAGCAGCTGGGACAGTTCCTACGAGCAGTACTTC | CASSWDSSYEQYF | TRBJ2-7 | - | 13 | TRBV5-1 | TRBD1
TGCGCCAGCAGCCCCAGGGGACAGGGGGCTTTTGGCTACACCTTC | CASSPRGQGAFGYTF | TRBJ1-2 | - | 15 | TRBV5-1 | TRBD1
TGTGCCAGCTCACAAGGACTAGCGGGAGGGGGGTACGAGCAGTACTTC | CASSQGLAGGGYEQYF | TRBJ2-7 | - | 16 | TRBV18 | TRBD2
TGTGCCAGCTCACCCCTGGCAGGGTTGAACACTGAAGCTTTCTTT | CASSPLAGLNTEAFF | TRBJ1-1 | - | 15 | TRBV18 | -
TGTGCCAGTGGGAACCAGGGGGCAGAAAACACCATATATTTT | CASGNQGAENTIYF | TRBJ1-3 | - | 14 | TRBV19 | TRBD1
TGTGCCAGCAGCATCCGGGGACAGCTTTTCTCTGGGGCCAACGTCCTGACTTTC | CASSIRGQLFSGANVLTF | TRBJ2-6 | - | 18 | TRBV5-5 | TRBD1
TGTGCCAGCAGTGAATTTTCAGGGCACACTGAAGCTTTCTTT | CASSEFSGHTEAFF | TRBJ1-1 | - | 14 | TRBV2 | -
TGCGCCAGCCGGGACAGAACTGACTACTACGAGCAGTACTTC | CASRDRTDYYEQYF | TRBJ2-7 | - | 14 | TRBV10-1 | TRBD1
TGTGCCAGCAGCGTAGCGGGAACAGGGATAGGCGGGGCCAACGTCCTGACTTTC | CASSVAGTGIGGANVLTF | TRBJ2-6 | - | 18 | TRBV9 | -
TGTGCCAGCAGCCCGGACAGGGGGCTCATGAACACTGAAGCTTTCTTT | CASSPDRGLMNTEAFF | TRBJ1-1 | once | 16 | TRBV5-6 | TRBD1
TGTGCCAGCAGGGTAGCGGGGAACACCGGGGAGCTGTTTTTT | CASRVAGNTGELFF | TRBJ2-2 | - | 14 | TRBV6-5 | TRBD2
TGTGCCAGCAGCTTAGGCTCGGGTTATGGCTACACCTTC | CASSLGSGYGYTF | TRBJ1-2 | - | 13 | TRBV7-2 | -
TGTGCCAGCATCCGCGACAGGCGCCAAGAGACCCAGTACTTC | CASIRDRRQETQYF | TRBJ2-5 | - | 14 | TRBV2 | -
TGTGCCTCCCGAGGGACAGGGGGCAGTGAAAAACTGTTTTTT | CASRGTGGSEKLFF | TRBJ1-4 | - | 14 | TRBV2 | TRBD1
TGTGCCAGCAGTTACCAGACAGGGACTCCTTCCGGCTACACCTTC | CASSYQTGTPSGYTF | TRBJ1-2 | - | 15 | TRBV6-2/TRBV6-3 | TRBD1
TGCGCCAGCAGTGAGAACCTAGCGGGATCGAAAGATACGCAGTATTTT | CASSENLAGSKDTQYF | TRBJ2-3 | - | 16 | TRBV10-1 | TRBD2
TGCGCCAGCAGCTTGGCTACACTGGGACAGGGGAACGAAAAACTGTTTTTT | CASSLATLGQGNEKLFF | TRBJ1-4 | once | 17 | TRBV5-1 | TRBD1
TGCGCCAGCAGCTTTGAAGGGGCCGATACGCAGTATTTT | CASSFEGADTQYF | TRBJ2-3 | - | 13 | TRBV5-1 | -
TGTGCCAGTAGTATAGCCTACAGTTCCTACGAGCAGTACTTC | CASSIAYSSYEQYF | TRBJ2-7 | - | 14 | TRBV19 | -
TGTGCCAGCAGCTTACCAGGGTTGGTCCCTGAAGCTTTCTTT | CASSLPGLVPEAFF | TRBJ1-1 | - | 14 | TRBV7-9 | -
TGTGCCAGCAGCTTGGGCAGTACTAGAGGGTTAGCTTTCTTT | CASSLGSTRGLAFF | TRBJ1-1 | - | 14 | TRBV5-8 | -